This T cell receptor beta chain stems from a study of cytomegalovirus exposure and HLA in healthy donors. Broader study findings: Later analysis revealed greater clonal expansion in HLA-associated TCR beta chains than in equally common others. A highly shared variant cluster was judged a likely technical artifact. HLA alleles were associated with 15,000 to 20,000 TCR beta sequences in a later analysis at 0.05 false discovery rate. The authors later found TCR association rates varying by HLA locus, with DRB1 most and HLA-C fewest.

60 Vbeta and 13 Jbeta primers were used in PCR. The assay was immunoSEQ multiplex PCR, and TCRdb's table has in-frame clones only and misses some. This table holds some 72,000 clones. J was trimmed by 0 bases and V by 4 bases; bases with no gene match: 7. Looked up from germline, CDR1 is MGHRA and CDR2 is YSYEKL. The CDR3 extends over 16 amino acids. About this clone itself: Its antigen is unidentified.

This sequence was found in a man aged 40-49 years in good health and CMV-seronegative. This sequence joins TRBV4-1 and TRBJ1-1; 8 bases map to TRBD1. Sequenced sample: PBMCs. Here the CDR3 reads CASSPLRQGLNTEAFF. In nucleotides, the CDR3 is TGCGCCAGCAGCCCACTTCGACAGGGGCTGAACACTGAAGCTTTCTTT.